What follows are 30 T cell receptor beta chains derived from one specimen sequenced in a study of CXCR3-negative and CXCR3-positive naive CD8 T cells. Findings and caveats of the study: CXCR3-positive naive cells carried more hydrophobic TRB CDR3s than CXCR3-negative naive cells did.

cDNA libraries for TRB were generated by 5' RACE incorporating UMI labels. TCRdb reprocessed the 5' RACE reads and reports one entry per CDR3 protein, with no DNA. This sample lists about 98,000 distinct CDR3 sequences; its ten largest clones have approximately 0.99%. These receptors' targets are unknown. Sequenced input: naive CXCR3+ CD8+ T cells from blood. As to subset: CD45RO-CCR7+CD27+CD95- naive CD8+ T cells expressing CXCR3 (TNR3+). These receptors came from a human donor in good health. Some clones in this sample may be carry-over from other donors' samples.

The gene calls are TRBV12-3 or TRBV12-4 and TRBJ2-3; absent DNA, TCRdb's TRBD1 call cannot be checked. The CDR3 covers 15 residues. CDR3 in amino acids: CASSLGGRNTDTQYF.

This chain uses TRBV7-2 with TRBJ2-3; with no DNA, the TCRdb D assignment of TRBD1 cannot be verified. The CDR3 contains 13 residues. Looked up from germline, CDR1 is SGHTA and CDR2 is FQGNSA. The CDR3 reads CASSPGGADTQYF. The full variable domain, with the rest looked up from reference TRBV7-2 and TRBJ2-3, is GAGVSQSPSNKVTEKGKDVELRCDPISGHTALYWYRQSLGQGLEFLIYFQGNSAPDKSGLPSDRFSAERTGGSVSTLTIQRTQQEDSAVYLCASSPGGADTQYFGPGTRLTVL.

The gene calls are TRBV5-1 and TRBJ2-2; absent DNA, TCRdb's TRBD1 call cannot be checked. The V gene's germline CDR1 is SGHRS and CDR2 YFSETQ. This CDR3 is built from 18 residues. The CDR3 is CTSSLHVGQGPNTGELFF.

V usage is TRBV4-1 and J usage is TRBJ1-1; there is no DNA to check the TCRdb D call of TRBD1. From germline, CDR1 is MGHRA and CDR2 YSYEKL. The CDR3 is made up of 14 amino acids. The CDR3 sequence: CASSQDGRVPEAFF.

The chain uses TRBV7-9 and TRBJ1-1; the TCRdb call, TRBD1, lacks DNA for checking. This CDR3 contains 14 residues. The germline gives CDR1 SEHNR, CDR2 FQNEAQ (reference sequence). The CDR3 sequence: CASSPTGSDTEAFF.

V gene TRBV9 combines with J gene TRBJ1-1; TCRdb's assignment of TRBD1 cannot be checked, as there is no DNA. The CDR3 has 14 amino acids. In germline, CDR1 is SGDLS, CDR2 YYNGEE. The CDR3 loop is CASSVHGTGAEAFF. The full variable domain, with the rest looked up from reference TRBV9 and TRBJ1-1, is DSGVTQTPKHLITATGQRVTLRCSPRSGDLSVYWYQQSLDQGLQFLIQYYNGEERAKGNILERFSAQQFPDLHSELNLSSLELGDSALYFCASSVHGTGAEAFFGQGTRLTVV.

The chain carries TRBV6-5 and TRBJ1-5. Germline CDR1 reads MNHEY; CDR2 reads SVGAGI. The CDR3 is made up of 14 amino acids. The CDR3: CASSQGYSNQPQHF.

The chain recombines TRBV7-6 with TRBJ2-7; the TCRdb call, TRBD1, lacks DNA for checking. The germline gives CDR1 SGHVS, CDR2 FNYEAQ. This CDR3 is built from 15 residues. CDR3 sequence: CASSFSDRGGHEQYF.

The chain carries TRBV20-1 and TRBJ1-2. Germline assignment: CDR1 DFQATT and CDR2 SNEGSKA (reference sequence). This CDR3 has 14 amino acids. The CDR3 reads CSAPRGDINYGYTF.

CDR3 amino acids: CASSYRKPGQRNEQFF. The chain has TRBV28 and TRBJ2-1; there is no DNA to check the TCRdb D call of TRBD1. The CDR3 runs to 16 residues. Germline V gene lookup returns CDR1 MDHEN and CDR2 SYDVKM.

The CDR3 loop is CSVVTGGAYEQYF. The chain is built from TRBV29-1 and TRBJ2-7; TCRdb selects TRBD1, and the lack of DNA leaves this call unchecked. There are 13 residues in the CDR3. Germline V gives CDR1 SQVTM, CDR2 ANQGSEA.

The chain combines TRBV7-8 with TRBJ1-1; TCRdb outputs TRBD1, but without DNA this stays unchecked. This CDR3 has 14 residues. Germline CDR1 is SGHVS and CDR2 is FQNEAQ. This CDR3 reads CASSKQALNTEAFF.

The chain links TRBV4-3 to TRBJ2-7; TCRdb's assignment of TRBD1 cannot be checked, as there is no DNA. Germline-derived CDR1 and CDR2 are LGHNA and YSLEER. The CDR3 length is 15 residues. CDR3 loop: CASSQGRGAPYEQYF.

V gene TRBV4-3 combines with J gene TRBJ2-5. The CDR3 spans 15 residues. CDR1 and CDR2 (germline): LGHNA, YSLEER. The CDR3 region is CASSQDSGYQETQYF.

This chain uses TRBV29-1 with TRBJ2-1; TCRdb outputs TRBD1, but without DNA this stays unchecked. This CDR3 is 13 amino acids long. Germline V gene data show CDR1 as SQVTM and CDR2 as ANQGSEA. The CDR3 sequence: CSVIGWTTVEQFF.

The chain employs TRBV12-5 and TRBJ2-1; the D gene TCRdb calls, TRBD2, cannot be checked with no DNA. The germline CDR1 and CDR2 sequences are LGHNT and FRNRAP. The CDR3 contains 22 residues. The CDR3 is CASGLAQLLAGAAVTLIHEQFF.

The chain recombines TRBV29-1 with TRBJ2-6. CDR1 and CDR2 (germline): SQVTM, ANQGSEA. There are 14 residues in the CDR3. CDR3 loop: CSVEADAGANVLTF.

The chain joins TRBV4-3 to TRBJ1-1; TCRdb selects TRBD1, and the lack of DNA leaves this call unchecked. This CDR3 has 14 amino acids. CDR1 and CDR2 (germline): LGHNA, YSLEER. CDR3 region: CASSQDRTGSEAFF.

The chain couples TRBV4-3 to TRBJ2-1; TCRdb's assignment of TRBD2 cannot be checked, as there is no DNA. In germline, CDR1 is LGHNA, CDR2 YSLEER. The CDR3 is made up of 18 amino acids. The CDR3 loop is CASSQGPLASGGNNEQFF.

The chain recombines TRBV27 with TRBJ2-7. The CDR3 loop spans 13 amino acids. Germline values: CDR1 MNHEY, CDR2 SMNVEV (reference sequence). This CDR3 reads CASSLSPYYEQYF.

The chain combines TRBV14 with TRBJ2-7; the D gene TCRdb calls, TRBD2, cannot be checked with no DNA. CDR3 length: 16 residues. Per germline, CDR1 SGHDN and CDR2 FVKESK. The CDR3: CASSQSRDSLWGEQYF.

The V and J genes are TRBV7-8 and TRBJ2-7. This CDR3 is 12 amino acids long. Germline CDR1 is SGHVS and CDR2 is FQNEAQ. CDR3 protein: CASSDKNYEQYF.

The chain carries TRBV29-1 and TRBJ2-7; TCRdb returns TRBD1, unconfirmable since there is no DNA. The CDR3 totals 13 residues. The V gene's germline CDR1 is SQVTM and CDR2 ANQGSEA. The CDR3 sequence is CSVRGGHSYEQYF.

V gene TRBV29-1 combines with J gene TRBJ2-3; the TCRdb call, TRBD1, lacks DNA for checking. CDR1 and CDR2 from the germline V gene are SQVTM and ANQGSEA. There are 18 residues in the CDR3. This chain's CDR3 is CSVASSRFTGGDSDTQYF.

CDR3 residues: CASSDPNDGETQYF. The chain employs TRBV9 and TRBJ2-5. CDR1 and CDR2 from the germline V gene are SGDLS and YYNGEE. The CDR3 totals 14 residues.

The chain recombines TRBV5-1 with TRBJ2-7; TCRdb selects TRBD1, and the lack of DNA leaves this call unchecked. Germline CDR1 and CDR2: SGHRS and YFSETQ. This CDR3 has 15 residues. CDR3 residues: CASSSQGDISYEQYF.

This chain joins TRBV4-1 and TRBJ1-2; there is no DNA to check the TCRdb D call of TRBD1. The germline gives CDR1 MGHRA, CDR2 YSYEKL. The CDR3 extends over 19 amino acids. The CDR3 loop is CASSQEQAPMGQGAQGYTF.

The chain is built from TRBV7-6 and TRBJ2-2. The length of the CDR3 is 12 residues. CDR1 is SGHVS, CDR2 FNYEAQ, per germline. CDR3 residues: CASSSLTGELFF. Based on the CDR3 plus reference TRBV7-6 and TRBJ2-2, the full variable domain is GAGVSQSPRYKVTKRGQDVALRCDPISGHVSLYWYRQALGQGPEFLTYFNYEAQQDKSGLPNDRFSAERPEGSISTLTIQRTEQRDSAMYRCASSSLTGELFFGEGSRLTVL.

This chain uses TRBV5-5 with TRBJ2-2. This CDR3 region has 14 residues. Germline CDR1 reads SGHKS; CDR2 reads YYEKEE (reference sequence). CDR3 sequence: CASSLLANTGELFF.

V is TRBV29-1 and J is TRBJ2-3. Germline V gene data show CDR1 as SQVTM and CDR2 as ANQGSEA. The CDR3 contains 13 residues. The CDR3 loop reads CSVEVLQPDTQYF.